A selection of T cell receptor beta chains follows, all from one sample in a study of blood T cell repertoires in COVID-19. The protocol was immunoSEQ multiplex PCR, while the TCRdb copy is restricted to in-frame clones and leaves out a portion. The table has about 260,000 clones, approximately 90% seen once; the top ten hold approximately 3.8%. The sample consisted of peripheral blood. These receptors all come from a man between 60 and 75 years old who had recovered from COVID-19. CDR3s include the opening cysteine and the closing phenylalanine or tryptophan. A D gene is named only where the DNA matches it firmly. Clone size is not always given. Where it is, it says once, few, many or a class for expanded clones.

D gene: TRBD2
V gene: TRBV2
J gene: TRBJ2-1
CDR3 length: 16
clone size: -
CDR3 DNA: TGTGCCAGCAGTGTGAGGTCTAGCGGGGGGGCAAATGAGCAGTTCTTC
CDR3 protein: CASSVRSSGGANEQFF

D gene: TRBD2
V gene: TRBV5-1
J gene: TRBJ2-7
CDR3 length: 14
clone size: -
CDR3 DNA: TGCGCCAGCAGCTTGCTCACCACGGGGGGCGAGCAGTACTTC
CDR3 protein: CASSLLTTGGEQYF

D gene: -
V gene: TRBV24-1
J gene: TRBJ2-2
CDR3 length: 14
clone size: -
CDR3 DNA: TGTGCCACCAGAGTAGCAGCAAACACCGGGGAGCTGTTTTTT
CDR3 protein: CATRVAANTGELFF

D gene: -
V gene: TRBV12-3/TRBV12-4
J gene: TRBJ2-1
CDR3 length: 12
clone size: once
CDR3 DNA: TGTGCCAGCAGTTTAAATTCTAATGAGCAGTTCTTC
CDR3 protein: CASSLNSNEQFF

D gene: -
V gene: TRBV19
J gene: TRBJ1-2
CDR3 length: 15
clone size: -
CDR3 DNA: TGTGCCAGTAGTCCGGCCGGGTTCCAAGGGGGTGGCTACACCTTC
CDR3 protein: CASSPAGFQGGGYTF

D gene: TRBD1
V gene: TRBV9
J gene: TRBJ2-2
CDR3 length: 15
clone size: -
CDR3 DNA: TGTGCCAGCAGCTTCCGACAGGGGGCTGGCGGGGAGCTGTTTTTT
CDR3 protein: CASSFRQGAGGELFF

D gene: -
V gene: TRBV24-1
J gene: TRBJ2-1
CDR3 length: 12
clone size: -
CDR3 DNA: TGTGCCACCAGTGAATCCGGGACACACCCGTTCTTC
CDR3 protein: CATSESGTHPFF

D gene: TRBD1
V gene: TRBV25-1
J gene: TRBJ1-1
CDR3 length: 14
clone size: -
CDR3 DNA: TGTGCCAGCAGGTATGACAGGGGGCCGGGGGAAGCTTTCTTT
CDR3 protein: CASRYDRGPGEAFF

D gene: TRBD1
V gene: TRBV5-4
J gene: TRBJ1-6
CDR3 length: 15
clone size: -
CDR3 DNA: TGTGCCAGCAGACCGGGGGACAGGTTGAATTCACCCCTCCACTTT
CDR3 protein: CASRPGDRLNSPLHF

D gene: TRBD2
V gene: TRBV7-2
J gene: TRBJ2-3
CDR3 length: 15
clone size: -
CDR3 DNA: TGTGCCAGCAGCCAACTAGCGGGGGGGACAGATACGCAGTATTTT
CDR3 protein: CASSQLAGGTDTQYF

D gene: TRBD1
V gene: TRBV7-8
J gene: TRBJ2-7
CDR3 length: 15
clone size: -
CDR3 DNA: TGTGCCAGCAGCTTGCTGGGACAGGGAGAGCACGAGCAGTACTTC
CDR3 protein: CASSLLGQGEHEQYF

D gene: TRBD1
V gene: TRBV18
J gene: TRBJ1-6
CDR3 length: 16
clone size: -
CDR3 DNA: TGTGCCAGCTCACCTTTAGGGGACAGCCATAATTCACCCCTCCACTTT
CDR3 protein: CASSPLGDSHNSPLHF

D gene: TRBD2
V gene: TRBV6-6
J gene: TRBJ2-2
CDR3 length: 18
clone size: -
CDR3 DNA: TGTGCCAGCAGTCCCCCAGGAGGATTAGCGGGGAACACCGGGGAGCTGTTTTTT
CDR3 protein: CASSPPGGLAGNTGELFF

D gene: -
V gene: TRBV24-1
J gene: TRBJ1-5
CDR3 length: 16
clone size: -
CDR3 DNA: TGTGCCACCAGTGATTGGGCAGGGCGGAACAATCAGCCCCAGCATTTT
CDR3 protein: CATSDWAGRNNQPQHF

D gene: -
V gene: TRBV30
J gene: TRBJ1-1
CDR3 length: 13
clone size: -
CDR3 DNA: TGTGCCTGGAGTTCGAGCGGGAACACTGAAGCTTTCTTT
CDR3 protein: CAWSSSGNTEAFF

D gene: TRBD1
V gene: TRBV19
J gene: TRBJ1-2
CDR3 length: 18
clone size: -
CDR3 DNA: TGTGCCAGCATTTACAACTCGGGACAGGCTCTATCTAACTATGGCTACACCTTC
CDR3 protein: CASIYNSGQALSNYGYTF

D gene: -
V gene: TRBV5-1
J gene: TRBJ2-7
CDR3 length: 11
clone size: -
CDR3 DNA: TGCGCCAGCAGCCCGCGACAAGAGCAGTACTTC
CDR3 protein: CASSPRQEQYF

D gene: TRBD2
V gene: TRBV5-8
J gene: TRBJ2-1
CDR3 length: 15
clone size: -
CDR3 DNA: TGTGCCAGCAGCAGGGGACTAGCGGGGACAAATGAGCAGTTCTTC
CDR3 protein: CASSRGLAGTNEQFF

D gene: -
V gene: TRBV2
J gene: TRBJ1-5
CDR3 length: 12
clone size: -
CDR3 DNA: TGTGCCAGCCGAAACTCAAATCAGCCCCAGCATTTT
CDR3 protein: CASRNSNQPQHF

D gene: -
V gene: TRBV12-3/TRBV12-4
J gene: TRBJ1-1
CDR3 length: 13
clone size: -
CDR3 DNA: TGTGCCAGCAGGCGACAGTCTAACACTGAAGCTTTCTTT
CDR3 protein: CASRRQSNTEAFF

D gene: TRBD2
V gene: TRBV11-2
J gene: TRBJ2-3
CDR3 length: 15
clone size: once
CDR3 DNA: TGTGCCAGCAGCTTGGCGGGGGGCTTCACAGATACGCAGTATTTT
CDR3 protein: CASSLAGGFTDTQYF

D gene: TRBD1
V gene: TRBV27
J gene: TRBJ1-2
CDR3 length: 15
clone size: -
CDR3 DNA: TGTGCCAGCAGTTTTCGACAGGGACTTTCCTATGGCTACACCTTC
CDR3 protein: CASSFRQGLSYGYTF

D gene: -
V gene: TRBV5-1
J gene: TRBJ1-2
CDR3 length: 15
clone size: -
CDR3 DNA: TGCGCCAGCAGCTCCCCGGACAGAGCTAACTATGGCTACACCTTC
CDR3 protein: CASSSPDRANYGYTF